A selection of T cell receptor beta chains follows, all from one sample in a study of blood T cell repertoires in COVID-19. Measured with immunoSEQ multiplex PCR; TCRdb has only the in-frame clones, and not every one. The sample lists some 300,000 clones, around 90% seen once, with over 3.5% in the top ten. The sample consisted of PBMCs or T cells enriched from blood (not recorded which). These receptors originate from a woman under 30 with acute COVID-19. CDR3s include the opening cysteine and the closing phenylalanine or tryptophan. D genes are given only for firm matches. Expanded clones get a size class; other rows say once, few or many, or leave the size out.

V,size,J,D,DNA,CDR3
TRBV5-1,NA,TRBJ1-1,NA,TGCGCCAGCAGCCCGGAGAACGCAGCTACCGAAGCTTTCTTT,CASSPENAATEAFF
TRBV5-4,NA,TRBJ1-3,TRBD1,TGTGCCAGCAGCTTGGGCGACAGGGCGTCTGGAAACACCATATATTTT,CASSLGDRASGNTIYF
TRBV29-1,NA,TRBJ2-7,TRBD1,TGCAGCGTTGGGACAGGGTTCTCGTACGAGCAGTACTTC,CSVGTGFSYEQYF
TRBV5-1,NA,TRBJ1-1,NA,TGCGCCAGCAGCTTAAACAGGCATATCACTGAAGCTTTCTTT,CASSLNRHITEAFF
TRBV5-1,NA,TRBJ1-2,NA,TGCGCCAGCAGCGCGGACAGCCTGCTTAACTATGGCTACACCTTC,CASSADSLLNYGYTF
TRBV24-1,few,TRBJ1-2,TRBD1,TGTGCCACCGCAGGGGGCGAAGGTGGCTACACCTTC,CATAGGEGGYTF
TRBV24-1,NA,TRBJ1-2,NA,TGTGCCACCAGTGACCGTGACAGATTCTATGGCTACACCTTC,CATSDRDRFYGYTF
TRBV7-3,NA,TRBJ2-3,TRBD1,TGTGCCAGCAGCTTACCAGGGGGCCCGGAAGATACGCAGTATTTT,CASSLPGGPEDTQYF
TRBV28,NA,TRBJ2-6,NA,TGTGCCAGCAGTGCGATCTCTGGGGCCAACGTCCTGACTTTC,CASSAISGANVLTF
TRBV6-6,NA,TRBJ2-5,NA,TGTGCCAGCGGAGGGGAGTTCAATCAAGAGACCCAGTACTTC,CASGGEFNQETQYF
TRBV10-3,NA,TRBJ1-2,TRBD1,TGTGCCATCAGTGAAGCAGGGGGCAATGGCTACACCTTC,CAISEAGGNGYTF
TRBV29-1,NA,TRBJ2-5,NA,TGCAGCGCCGAAGGGTCGGGAATCCAAGAGACCCAGTACTTC,CSAEGSGIQETQYF
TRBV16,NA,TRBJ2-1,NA,TGTGCCAGCAGCCTGACCAGCGTGAGCTCCTACAATGAGCAGTTCTTC,CASSLTSVSSYNEQFF
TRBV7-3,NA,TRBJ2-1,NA,TGTGCCAGCAGCTTAAGGCGGGGCGACGACAATGAGCAGTTCTTC,CASSLRRGDDNEQFF
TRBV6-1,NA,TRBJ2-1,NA,TGTGCCAGCAGTGAAGAGGGAGGTTTCCCTTTTACTCGGTTCTTC,CASSEEGGFPFTRFF
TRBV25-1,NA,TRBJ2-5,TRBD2,TGTGCCAGCGGGCGGGGGGAGACCCAGTACTTC,CASGRGETQYF
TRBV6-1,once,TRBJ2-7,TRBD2,TGTGCCAGCAGTGAAAGTCGTGGACTAGCGACGTACGAGCAGTACTTC,CASSESRGLATYEQYF
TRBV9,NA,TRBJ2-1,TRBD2,TGTGCCAGCAGCGGACTAGCTATCTACAATGAGCAGTTCTTC,CASSGLAIYNEQFF
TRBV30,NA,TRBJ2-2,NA,TGTGCCTGGAGTGAAGGGACTGCGGACACCGGGGAGCTGTTTTTT,CAWSEGTADTGELFF
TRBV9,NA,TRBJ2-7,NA,TGTGCCAACCGGGGCAGGGGCTACGAGCAGTACTTC,CANRGRGYEQYF
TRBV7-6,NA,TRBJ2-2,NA,TGTGCCAGCAGCCTTCACACCGGGGAGCTGTTTTTT,CASSLHTGELFF
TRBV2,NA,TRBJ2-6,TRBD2,TGTGCCAGCAGTGATAGCGGGGCTGGGGCCAACGTCCTGACTTTC,CASSDSGAGANVLTF
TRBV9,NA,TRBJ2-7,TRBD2,TGTGCCAGCAGCGTCGGACGGGGGACTAGCGGGAGTCTGCTGGGGGAGCAGTACTTC,CASSVGRGTSGSLLGEQYF
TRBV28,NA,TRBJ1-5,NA,TGTGCCAGCAGTTTCGACTTAAGACAGCATTTT,CASSFDLRQHF
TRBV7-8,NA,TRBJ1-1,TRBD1,TGTGCCAGCATCCGGGACAGGACCAGTGAAGCTTTCTTT,CASIRDRTSEAFF
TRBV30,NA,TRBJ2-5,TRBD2,TGTGCCTGGAGTTGGCGGGAGTTGGAGACCCAGTACTTC,CAWSWRELETQYF
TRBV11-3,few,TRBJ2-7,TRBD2,TGTGCCAGCGGGACTAGCGGCTCCTACGAGCAGTACTTC,CASGTSGSYEQYF
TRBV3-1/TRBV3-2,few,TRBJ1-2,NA,TGTGCCAGCAGCCAAGTAGGGCCGCAGGGTAACTATGGCTACACCTTC,CASSQVGPQGNYGYTF
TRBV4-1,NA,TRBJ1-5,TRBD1,TGCGCCAGCAGCCAAGATACTGGGACAGGGATGTCGGGCAATCAGCCCCAGCATTTT,CASSQDTGTGMSGNQPQHF
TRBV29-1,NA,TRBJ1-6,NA,TGCAGCGTCTCTGCGGGGGGTCGGGATAATTCACCCCTCCACTTT,CSVSAGGRDNSPLHF
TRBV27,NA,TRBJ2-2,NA,TGTGCCAGCAGTTTATCGTGGCAGGGTGGCACCGGGGAGCTGTTTTTT,CASSLSWQGGTGELFF
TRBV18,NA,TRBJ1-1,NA,TGTGCCAGCTCACCGACGGATGTGGCAGGGGTGACTGAAGCTTTCTTT,CASSPTDVAGVTEAFF
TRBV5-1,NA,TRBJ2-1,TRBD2,TGCGCCAGCAGCCTTTCTAGCGGGGTCTCCTACAATGAGCAGTTCTTC,CASSLSSGVSYNEQFF
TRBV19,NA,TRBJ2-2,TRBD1,TGTGCCACTAGGATCTTGAAGGGGGCAACTGATATGAACACCGGGGAGCTGTTTTTT,CATRILKGATDMNTGELFF
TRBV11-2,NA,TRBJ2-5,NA,TGTGCCAGCAGCTTAGGTGACAGGAGTCAAGAGACCCAGTACTTC,CASSLGDRSQETQYF
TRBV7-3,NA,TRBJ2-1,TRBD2,TGTGCCAGCAGCGAAACTAGCGGGTTCTACAATGAGCAGTTCTTC,CASSETSGFYNEQFF
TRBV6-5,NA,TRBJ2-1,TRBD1,TGTGCCAGCAGCGAGATCGACAGGGGAATAGATGAGCAGTTCTTC,CASSEIDRGIDEQFF
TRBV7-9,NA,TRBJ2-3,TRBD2,TGTGCCAGCAGCCCCTTAGCGGGAGGGACAGATACGCAGTATTTT,CASSPLAGGTDTQYF
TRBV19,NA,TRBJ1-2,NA,TGTGCCAGTAGTTTCGCGACAGATTACTATGGCTACACCTTC,CASSFATDYYGYTF
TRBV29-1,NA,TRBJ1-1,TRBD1,TGCAGCGCGTATACTCCCGGACAGGCCTCAAACACTGAAGCTTTCTTT,CSAYTPGQASNTEAFF
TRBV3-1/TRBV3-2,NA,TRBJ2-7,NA,TGTGCCAGCAGCTTCCCGAGAGGGAAGTTTTACGAGCAGTACTTC,CASSFPRGKFYEQYF
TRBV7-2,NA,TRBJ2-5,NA,TGTGCCAGCAGCTTAATCCTGGCTCTTGGAGAGACCCAGTACTTC,CASSLILALGETQYF
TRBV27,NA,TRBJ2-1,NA,TGTGCCAGCCTGGGCTCGGTTGGCGATGAGCAGTTCTTC,CASLGSVGDEQFF
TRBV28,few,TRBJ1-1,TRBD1,TGTGCCAGCAGCCCCCGGGACAGGAGGAACACTGAAGCTTTCTTT,CASSPRDRRNTEAFF
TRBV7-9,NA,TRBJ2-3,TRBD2,TGTGCCAGCAGCGGGGGACTAGTGAACACAGATACGCAGTATTTT,CASSGGLVNTDTQYF
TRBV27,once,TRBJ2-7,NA,TGTGCCAGCAGTTTGAGGAGCGCGGGCGAGCAGTACTTC,CASSLRSAGEQYF
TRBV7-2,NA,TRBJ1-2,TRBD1,TGTGCCAGCAGCTTATTTGGCAGGGGGCAGGGGGATAACGGCTACACCTTC,CASSLFGRGQGDNGYTF
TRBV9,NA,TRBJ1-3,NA,TGTGCCAGCAGCGTAGTTCCCGGGTACTCTGGAAACACCATATATTTT,CASSVVPGYSGNTIYF
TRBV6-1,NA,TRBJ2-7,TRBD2,TGTGCCAGCAGTGTGTCGGGTGGACTAGAATTTGTGGACGAGCAGTACTTC,CASSVSGGLEFVDEQYF
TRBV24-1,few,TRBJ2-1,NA,TGTGCCACCATGGCGACTGGCAAGGCTAGCTCCTACAATGAGCAGTTCTTC,CATMATGKASSYNEQFF